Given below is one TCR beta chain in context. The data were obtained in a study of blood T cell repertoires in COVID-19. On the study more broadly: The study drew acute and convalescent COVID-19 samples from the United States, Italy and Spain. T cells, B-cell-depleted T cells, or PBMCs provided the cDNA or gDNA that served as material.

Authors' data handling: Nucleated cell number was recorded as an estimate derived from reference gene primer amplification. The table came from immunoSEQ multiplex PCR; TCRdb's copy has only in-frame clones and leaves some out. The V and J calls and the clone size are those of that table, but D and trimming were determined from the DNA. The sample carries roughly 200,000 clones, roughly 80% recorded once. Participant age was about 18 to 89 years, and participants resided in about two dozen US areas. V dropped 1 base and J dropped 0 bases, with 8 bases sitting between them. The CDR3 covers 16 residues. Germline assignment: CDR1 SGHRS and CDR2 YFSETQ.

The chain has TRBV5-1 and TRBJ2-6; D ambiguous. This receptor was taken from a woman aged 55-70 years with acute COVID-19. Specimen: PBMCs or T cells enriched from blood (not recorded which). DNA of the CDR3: TGCGCCAGCAGCTTGAAACAGAGCTCTGGGGCCAACGTCCTGACTTTC. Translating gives CASSLKQSSGANVLTF.